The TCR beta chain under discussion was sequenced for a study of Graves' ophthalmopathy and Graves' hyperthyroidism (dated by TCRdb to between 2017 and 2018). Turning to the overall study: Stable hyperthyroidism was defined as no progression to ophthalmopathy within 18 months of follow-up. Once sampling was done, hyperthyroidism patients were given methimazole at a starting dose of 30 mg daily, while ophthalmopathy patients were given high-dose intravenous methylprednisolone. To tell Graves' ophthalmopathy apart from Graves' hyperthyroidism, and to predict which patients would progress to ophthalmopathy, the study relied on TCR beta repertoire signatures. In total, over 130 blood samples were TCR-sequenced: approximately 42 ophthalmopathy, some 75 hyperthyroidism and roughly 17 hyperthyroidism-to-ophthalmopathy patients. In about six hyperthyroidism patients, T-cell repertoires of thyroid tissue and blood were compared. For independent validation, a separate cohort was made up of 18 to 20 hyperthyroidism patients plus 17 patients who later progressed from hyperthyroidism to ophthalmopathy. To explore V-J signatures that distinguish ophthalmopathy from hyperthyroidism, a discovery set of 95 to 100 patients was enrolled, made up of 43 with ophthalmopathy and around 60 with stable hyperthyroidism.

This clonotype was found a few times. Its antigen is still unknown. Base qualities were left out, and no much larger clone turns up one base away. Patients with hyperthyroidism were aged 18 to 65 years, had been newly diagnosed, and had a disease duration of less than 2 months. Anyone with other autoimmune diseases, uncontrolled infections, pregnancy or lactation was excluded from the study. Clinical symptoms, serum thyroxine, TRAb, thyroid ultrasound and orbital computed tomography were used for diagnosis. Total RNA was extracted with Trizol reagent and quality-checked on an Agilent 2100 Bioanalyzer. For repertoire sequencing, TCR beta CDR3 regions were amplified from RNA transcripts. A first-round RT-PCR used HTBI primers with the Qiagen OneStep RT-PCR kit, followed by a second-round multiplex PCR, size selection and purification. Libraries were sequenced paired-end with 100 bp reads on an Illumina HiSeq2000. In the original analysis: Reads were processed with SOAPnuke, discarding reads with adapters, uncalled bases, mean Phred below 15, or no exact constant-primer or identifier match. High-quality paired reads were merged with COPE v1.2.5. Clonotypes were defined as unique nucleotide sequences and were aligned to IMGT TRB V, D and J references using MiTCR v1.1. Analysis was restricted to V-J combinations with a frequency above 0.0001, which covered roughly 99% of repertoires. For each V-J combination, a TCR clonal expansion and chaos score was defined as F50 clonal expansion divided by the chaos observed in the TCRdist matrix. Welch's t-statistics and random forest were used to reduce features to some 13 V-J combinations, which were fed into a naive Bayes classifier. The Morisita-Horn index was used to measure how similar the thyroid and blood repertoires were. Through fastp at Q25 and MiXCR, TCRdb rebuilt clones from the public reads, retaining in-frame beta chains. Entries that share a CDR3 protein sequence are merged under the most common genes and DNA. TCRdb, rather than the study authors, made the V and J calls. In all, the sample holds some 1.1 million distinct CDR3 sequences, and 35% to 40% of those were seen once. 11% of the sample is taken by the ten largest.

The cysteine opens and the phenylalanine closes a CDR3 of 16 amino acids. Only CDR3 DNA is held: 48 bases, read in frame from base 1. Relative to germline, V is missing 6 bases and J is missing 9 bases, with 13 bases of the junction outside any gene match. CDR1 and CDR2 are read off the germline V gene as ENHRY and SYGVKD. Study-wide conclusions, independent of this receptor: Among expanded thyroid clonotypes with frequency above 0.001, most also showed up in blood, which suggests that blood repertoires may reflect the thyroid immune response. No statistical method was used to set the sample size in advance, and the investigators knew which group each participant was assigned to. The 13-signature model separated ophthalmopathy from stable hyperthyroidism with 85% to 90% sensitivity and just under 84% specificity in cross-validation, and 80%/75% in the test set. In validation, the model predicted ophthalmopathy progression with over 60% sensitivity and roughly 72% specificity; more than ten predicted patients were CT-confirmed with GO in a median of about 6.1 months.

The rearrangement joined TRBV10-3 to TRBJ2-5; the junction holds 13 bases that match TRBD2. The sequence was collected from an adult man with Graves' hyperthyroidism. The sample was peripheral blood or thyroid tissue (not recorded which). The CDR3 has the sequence CAIRDTSGGAGVPQYF. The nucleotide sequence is TGTGCCATCAGAGACACTAGCGGGGGGGCCGGGGTGCCCCAGTACTTC.